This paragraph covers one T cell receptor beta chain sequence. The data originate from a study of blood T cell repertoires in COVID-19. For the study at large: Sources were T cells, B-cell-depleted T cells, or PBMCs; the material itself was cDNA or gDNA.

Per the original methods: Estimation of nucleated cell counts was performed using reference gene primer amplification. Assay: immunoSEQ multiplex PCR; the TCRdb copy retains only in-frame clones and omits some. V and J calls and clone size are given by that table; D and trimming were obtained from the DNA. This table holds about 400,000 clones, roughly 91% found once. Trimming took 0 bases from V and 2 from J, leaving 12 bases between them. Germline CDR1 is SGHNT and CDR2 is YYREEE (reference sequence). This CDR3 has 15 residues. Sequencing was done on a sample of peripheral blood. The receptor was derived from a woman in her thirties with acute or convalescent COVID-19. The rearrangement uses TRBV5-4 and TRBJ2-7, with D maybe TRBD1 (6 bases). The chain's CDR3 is CASSLADRPTYEQYF. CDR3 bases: TGTGCCAGCAGCTTGGCGGACAGACCGACCTACGAGCAGTACTTC.